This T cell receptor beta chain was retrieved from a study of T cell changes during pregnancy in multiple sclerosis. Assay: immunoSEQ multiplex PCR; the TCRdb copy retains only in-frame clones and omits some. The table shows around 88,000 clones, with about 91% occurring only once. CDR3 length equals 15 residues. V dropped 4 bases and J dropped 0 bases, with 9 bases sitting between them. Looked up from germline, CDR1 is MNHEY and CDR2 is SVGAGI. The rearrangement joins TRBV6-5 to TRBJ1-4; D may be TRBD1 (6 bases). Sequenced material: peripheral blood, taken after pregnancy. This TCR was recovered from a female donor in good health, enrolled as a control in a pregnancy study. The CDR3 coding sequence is TGTGCCAGCAGTTCACGACAGGCAACTAATGAAAAACTGTTTTTT. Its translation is CASSSRQATNEKLFF.